This TCR beta chain was recorded in a study of T cells in Graves' hyperthyroidism and ophthalmopathy. This clonotype was observed at least ten times. The antigen remains undetermined. There were TCR beta CDR3 regions amplified from RNA transcripts. In the first-round RT-PCR of the TCR CDR3, the HTBI primer set was used. TCRdb re-analysed the multiplex PCR reads in MiXCR, keeping a single row per CDR3 protein. This table has roughly 600,000 distinct CDR3 sequences, 13% to 15% appearing once. Each person with ophthalmopathy scored at least 3 on the Clinical Activity Score, reached NOSPECS grade 4 or higher, and had been ill under 3 months. Trimming took 3 bases from V and 4 from J; bases not matched to a gene: 8. Looked up from germline, CDR1 is SNHLY and CDR2 is FYNNEI. The CDR3 runs 17 residues. Broader study findings: Blood shared most expanded thyroid clonotypes above 0.001. A model using 13 V-J features told ophthalmopathy apart from stable hyperthyroidism.

The source is a woman between 50 and 59 years old with Graves' ophthalmopathy. The sequencing input was blood. The gene calls are TRBV2 and TRBJ2-7; TRBD2 agrees at 14 bases. CDR3 sequence: CASSDPQGLAGAYEQYF. The DNA for the CDR3 is TGTGCCAGCAGTGACCCCCAGGGACTAGCGGGAGCGTACGAGCAGTACTTC.